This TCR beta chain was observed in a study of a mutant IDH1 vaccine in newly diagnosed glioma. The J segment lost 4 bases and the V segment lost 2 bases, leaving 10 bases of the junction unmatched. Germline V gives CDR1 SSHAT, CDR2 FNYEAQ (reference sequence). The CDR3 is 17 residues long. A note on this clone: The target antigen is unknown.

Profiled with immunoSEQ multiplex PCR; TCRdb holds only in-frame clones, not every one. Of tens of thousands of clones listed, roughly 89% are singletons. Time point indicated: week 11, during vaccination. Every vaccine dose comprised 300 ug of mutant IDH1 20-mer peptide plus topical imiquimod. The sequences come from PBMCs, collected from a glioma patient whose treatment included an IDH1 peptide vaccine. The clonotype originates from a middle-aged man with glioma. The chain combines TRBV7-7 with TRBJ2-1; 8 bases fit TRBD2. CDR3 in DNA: TGTGCCAGCAGCTTATTAAGCGGGACTAGTCAATACAATGAGCAGTTCTTC. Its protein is CASSLLSGTSQYNEQFF.